This T cell receptor (beta chain) was sequenced during a study of Ad26.COV2.S vaccination and SARS-CoV-2 variants. General study findings and limits: The TCR breadth and depth analyses may have produced an underestimate of total T cell responses. Responses of spike-specific T cells (both CD8+ and CD4+) reportedly showed substantial breadth after vaccination.

Generated by immunoSEQ multiplex PCR, the TCRdb table keeps only in-frame clones and is missing some. Here the sample spans 200,000 to 250,000 clones, approximately 90% being singletons. Turning to this clone: The target antigen is unknown.

This sample's treatment: about 20 received Ad26.COV2.S at low or high dose, single or two shots; 5 received placebo; per-sample allocation not given. Collection of the samples took place on day 63 after the first injection of vaccine or placebo. This sequence originates from a person between 18 and 65 years old who received the Ad26.COV2.S COVID-19 vaccine or a placebo. The specimen comprised peripheral blood, sampled in a trial of Ad26.COV2.S vaccine versus placebo.

CDR3 region: CASSITPGQGYGYTF. CDR3 in DNA: TGTGCCAGCAGTATCACCCCGGGACAGGGCTATGGCTACACCTTC. The chain has TRBV6-5 and TRBJ1-2, with 9 bases identical to TRBD1. The CDR3 covers 15 residues. Unmatched junction bases numbered 8, after V lost 5 bases and J lost 4 bases. CDR1 and CDR2 (germline): MNHEY, SVGAGI.